This T cell receptor (beta chain) emerged from a study of control samples from healthy donors and cancer patients. TCRdb's copy holds only in-frame clones and misses some; the assay was immunoSEQ multiplex PCR. The profile shows a few hundred thousand clones, 90% of them singletons. Germline V gene data show CDR1 as SGDLS and CDR2 as YYNGEE. CDR3 size: 18 residues. After removal of 2 bases from V and 11 bases from J, the junction contained 20 bases not matched to a gene. The clonotype originates from a middle-aged man with head and neck cancer. Sequenced: PBMCs. The chain recombines TRBV9 with TRBJ2-1, with 9 nucleotides matching TRBD2. This chain's CDR3 is CASSVSGPSGDDPMKQFF. The CDR3 DNA is TGTGCCAGCAGCGTCTCGGGGCCTAGCGGGGACGATCCAATGAAGCAGTTCTTC.